These T cell receptor beta chains were read from a single sample in a study of spatial heterogeneity in lung cancer. TCRdb re-analysed the 5' RACE reads in MiXCR, keeping a single row per CDR3 protein. The sample lists some 11,000 distinct CDR3 sequences, roughly an eighth occurring once. The sequenced sample was PBMCs, obtained at surgery. The receptors shown here come from a female donor with early-stage non-small cell lung cancer. Each CDR3 is given with its conserved first and last residue. The order of the fields is J gene, D gene, V gene, clone size, CDR3 protein, CDR3 DNA. A D gene is named only where the DNA matches it firmly. Size tells how often a clone was seen (once, few, many) or the class of an expanded clone, and some rows leave it out.

J gene: TRBJ2-3; D gene: TRBD2; V gene: TRBV7-9; clone size: medium-sized; CDR3 protein: CASSLGGGRPTDTQYF; CDR3 DNA: TGTGCCAGCAGCTTAGGAGGCGGGAGGCCCACAGATACGCAGTATTTT
J gene: TRBJ1-3; D gene: .; V gene: TRBV20-1; clone size: medium-sized; CDR3 protein: CSCYQDGGNTIYF; CDR3 DNA: TGCAGTTGCTACCAGGACGGTGGAAACACCATATATTTT
J gene: TRBJ2-5; D gene: TRBD2; V gene: TRBV19; clone size: many; CDR3 protein: CASGSGTSFPETQYF; CDR3 DNA: TGTGCCAGTGGATCCGGGACTAGCTTCCCAGAGACCCAGTACTTC
J gene: TRBJ1-1; D gene: .; V gene: TRBV28; clone size: many; CDR3 protein: CASSLGGGGFGTEAFF; CDR3 DNA: TGTGCCAGCAGTTTAGGGGGCGGCGGCTTCGGAACTGAAGCTTTCTTT
J gene: TRBJ2-7; D gene: TRBD1; V gene: TRBV29-1; clone size: few; CDR3 protein: CSVQVGTGIYEQYF; CDR3 DNA: TGCAGCGTCCAGGTCGGGACAGGGATCTACGAGCAGTACTTC
J gene: TRBJ2-5; D gene: TRBD2; V gene: TRBV4-2; clone size: many; CDR3 protein: CASSQSAGTNQETQYF; CDR3 DNA: TGTGCCAGCAGCCAAAGTGCCGGGACTAACCAGGAGACCCAGTACTTC
J gene: TRBJ2-5; D gene: .; V gene: TRBV29-1; clone size: many; CDR3 protein: CSVDRDGGTQYF; CDR3 DNA: TGCAGCGTTGACAGGGACGGTGGGACCCAGTACTTC
J gene: TRBJ2-7; D gene: TRBD1; V gene: TRBV12-3/TRBV12-4; clone size: many; CDR3 protein: CASTGTGLYEQYF; CDR3 DNA: TGTGCCAGCACTGGGACAGGACTCTACGAGCAGTACTTC
J gene: TRBJ1-1; D gene: .; V gene: TRBV7-9; clone size: once; CDR3 protein: CASSFGDGGNTEAFF; CDR3 DNA: TGTGCCAGCAGCTTCGGTGACGGGGGAAATACTGAAGCTTTCTTT
J gene: TRBJ2-7; D gene: TRBD1; V gene: TRBV29-1; clone size: few; CDR3 protein: CSAQTGSDYEQYF; CDR3 DNA: TGCAGCGCTCAGACAGGGAGTGACTACGAGCAGTACTTC
J gene: TRBJ2-5; D gene: TRBD1; V gene: TRBV7-6; clone size: few; CDR3 protein: CASSLAETGIGETQYF; CDR3 DNA: TGTGCCAGCAGCTTAGCGGAGACAGGGATAGGAGAGACCCAGTACTTC
J gene: TRBJ2-7; D gene: TRBD2; V gene: TRBV14; clone size: medium-sized; CDR3 protein: CASSPRTSAQVQQYF; CDR3 DNA: TGTGCCAGCAGCCCTCGGACTAGCGCACAGGTCCAGCAGTACTTC
J gene: TRBJ2-7; D gene: TRBD2; V gene: TRBV20-1; clone size: many; CDR3 protein: CSASYQRLAGLSYEQYF; CDR3 DNA: TGCAGTGCTAGTTACCAAAGACTAGCGGGTCTCTCCTACGAGCAGTACTTC
J gene: TRBJ1-2; D gene: .; V gene: TRBV20-1; clone size: many; CDR3 protein: CSARDPAVFGYTF; CDR3 DNA: TGCAGTGCTAGAGATCCGGCAGTATTCGGCTACACCTTC
J gene: TRBJ1-5; D gene: .; V gene: TRBV28; clone size: .; CDR3 protein: CASTWGGSNQPQHF; CDR3 DNA: TGTGCCAGCACCTGGGGCGGAAGCAATCAGCCCCAGCATTTT
J gene: TRBJ2-7; D gene: .; V gene: TRBV7-6; clone size: many; CDR3 protein: CASSLAPGGQLGYEQYF; CDR3 DNA: TGTGCCAGCAGCTTAGCGCCTGGTGGACAGCTGGGGTACGAGCAGTACTTC
J gene: TRBJ2-2; D gene: .; V gene: TRBV3-1; clone size: many; CDR3 protein: CASSPSGGPTGELFF; CDR3 DNA: TGTGCCAGCAGCCCCTCGGGGGGCCCCACCGGGGAGCTGTTTTTT
J gene: TRBJ1-5; D gene: .; V gene: TRBV20-1; clone size: .; CDR3 protein: CSAPQGGPQHF; CDR3 DNA: TGCAGTGCTCCACAGGGAGGTCCCCAGCATTTT
J gene: TRBJ2-3; D gene: .; V gene: TRBV7-9; clone size: .; CDR3 protein: CASSYTGSTDTQYF; CDR3 DNA: TGTGCCAGCAGTTACACAGGTAGCACAGATACGCAGTATTTT
J gene: TRBJ2-7; D gene: TRBD1; V gene: TRBV4-1; clone size: .; CDR3 protein: CASSQGADRPTYEQYF; CDR3 DNA: TGCGCCAGCAGCCAAGGTGCGGACAGGCCGACCTACGAGCAGTACTTC
J gene: TRBJ1-3; D gene: .; V gene: TRBV6-1; clone size: many; CDR3 protein: CASRGTPENTIYF; CDR3 DNA: TGTGCCAGCAGGGGGACACCTGAAAACACCATATATTTT
J gene: TRBJ2-1; D gene: TRBD2; V gene: TRBV20-1; clone size: many; CDR3 protein: CSARRLAGGPSYNEQFF; CDR3 DNA: TGCAGTGCTAGAAGACTAGCGGGAGGGCCCTCCTACAATGAGCAGTTCTTC
J gene: TRBJ2-1; D gene: TRBD2; V gene: TRBV7-9; clone size: many; CDR3 protein: CASSSLPGGINEQFF; CDR3 DNA: TGTGCCAGCAGCTCCCTACCGGGAGGAATCAATGAGCAGTTCTTC
J gene: TRBJ2-5; D gene: TRBD2; V gene: TRBV18; clone size: many; CDR3 protein: CASSRLGGSETQYF; CDR3 DNA: TGTGCCAGCTCACGATTGGGCGGGAGCGAGACCCAGTACTTC
J gene: TRBJ2-2; D gene: TRBD2; V gene: TRBV2; clone size: many; CDR3 protein: CASSEGGARTGELFF; CDR3 DNA: TGTGCCAGCAGTGAGGGAGGGGCGCGGACCGGGGAGCTGTTTTTT
J gene: TRBJ2-7; D gene: .; V gene: TRBV6-5; clone size: many; CDR3 protein: CASSYRGTPPYEQYF; CDR3 DNA: TGTGCCAGCAGTTACCGCGGGACGCCTCCCTACGAGCAGTACTTC
J gene: TRBJ2-7; D gene: TRBD2; V gene: TRBV7-2; clone size: many; CDR3 protein: CASSPGLAGGDEQYF; CDR3 DNA: TGTGCCAGCAGCCCGGGACTAGCGGGGGGGGACGAGCAGTACTTC
J gene: TRBJ2-5; D gene: TRBD2; V gene: TRBV20-1; clone size: many; CDR3 protein: CSASASSGEETQYF; CDR3 DNA: TGCAGTGCTAGTGCGTCTAGCGGGGAAGAGACCCAGTACTTC
J gene: TRBJ2-3; D gene: TRBD2; V gene: TRBV7-9; clone size: many; CDR3 protein: CASRHPGLASDTQYF; CDR3 DNA: TGTGCCAGCAGACATCCGGGACTAGCTTCAGATACGCAGTATTTT
J gene: TRBJ1-5; D gene: .; V gene: TRBV6-6; clone size: many; CDR3 protein: CACGGTTNQPQHF; CDR3 DNA: TGTGCCTGCGGGGGGACAACAAATCAGCCCCAGCATTTT
J gene: TRBJ1-2; D gene: TRBD1; V gene: TRBV20-1; clone size: many; CDR3 protein: CSARDDSPGGSGYTF; CDR3 DNA: TGCAGTGCTAGAGACGATTCCCCAGGGGGCTCTGGCTACACCTTC
J gene: TRBJ2-3; D gene: .; V gene: TRBV5-1; clone size: many; CDR3 protein: CASSLSGKTDTQYF; CDR3 DNA: TGCGCCAGCAGCTTGTCTGGGAAAACAGATACGCAGTATTTT
J gene: TRBJ1-3; D gene: .; V gene: TRBV28; clone size: medium-sized; CDR3 protein: CATYYPSGNTIYF; CDR3 DNA: TGTGCCACCTACTACCCATCTGGAAACACCATATATTTT
J gene: TRBJ1-5; D gene: .; V gene: TRBV7-9; clone size: .; CDR3 protein: CASSSEAQPQHF; CDR3 DNA: TGTGCCAGCAGCTCAGAGGCCCAGCCCCAGCATTTT
J gene: TRBJ2-1; D gene: TRBD2; V gene: TRBV18; clone size: medium-sized; CDR3 protein: CASSPGAGGSYNEQFF; CDR3 DNA: TGTGCCAGCTCACCAGGAGCGGGGGGTTCCTACAATGAGCAGTTCTTC
J gene: TRBJ2-3; D gene: .; V gene: TRBV20-1; clone size: few; CDR3 protein: CSATPAGKDTQYF; CDR3 DNA: TGCAGTGCGACCCCCGCGGGGAAAGATACGCAGTATTTT
J gene: TRBJ2-5; D gene: .; V gene: TRBV29-1; clone size: few; CDR3 protein: CSVVEYQETQYF; CDR3 DNA: TGCAGCGTTGTGGAATACCAAGAGACCCAGTACTTC
J gene: TRBJ2-7; D gene: .; V gene: TRBV5-1; clone size: many; CDR3 protein: CASSPDTGLSYEQYF; CDR3 DNA: TGCGCCAGCAGCCCGGACACGGGGCTCTCCTACGAGCAGTACTTC
J gene: TRBJ2-2; D gene: TRBD1; V gene: TRBV6-1; clone size: few; CDR3 protein: CASRISGTGNTGELFF; CDR3 DNA: TGTGCCAGCAGGATCTCCGGGACAGGGAACACCGGGGAGCTGTTTTTT
J gene: TRBJ1-5; D gene: .; V gene: TRBV2; clone size: many; CDR3 protein: CASSSYRDDQPQHF; CDR3 DNA: TGTGCCAGCAGTTCTTACAGGGATGATCAGCCCCAGCATTTT